These T cell receptor beta chains were read from a single sample in a study of cytomegalovirus exposure and HLA in healthy donors. Data came from immunoSEQ multiplex PCR; TCRdb stores just in-frame clones and leaves some out. The repertoire table contains about 88,000 clones. The sample consisted of PBMCs. These receptors originate from a girl between 5 and 17 years old in good health and CMV-seropositive. The CDR3 runs from the conserved cysteine through the conserved F or W. D genes are given only for firm matches.

NA,16,TRBV7-9,TRBJ2-1,CASSSVGSGAYNEQFF,TGTGCCAGCAGCTCCGTCGGTAGCGGCGCCTACAATGAGCAGTTCTTC
NA,15,TRBV11-3,TRBJ2-6,CASSLGDTGANVLTF,TGTGCCAGCAGCTTAGGAGACACTGGGGCCAACGTCCTGACTTTC
NA,15,TRBV5-1,TRBJ1-4,CASSWSTPSIEKLFF,TGCGCCAGCAGCTGGTCGACACCTAGCATAGAAAAACTGTTTTTT
NA,16,TRBV5-1,TRBJ2-2,CASSLDVGQNTGELFF,TGCGCCAGCAGCTTGGATGTTGGACAGAACACCGGGGAGCTGTTTTTT
NA,14,TRBV9,TRBJ1-6,CASSVRAEFSPLHF,TGTGCCAGCAGCGTCAGGGCAGAGTTTTCACCCCTCCACTTT
TRBD2,16,TRBV4-1,TRBJ2-7,CASSQGTGTNTYEQYF,TGCGCCAGCAGCCAAGGCACCGGGACTAACACCTACGAGCAGTACTTC
TRBD2,16,TRBV19,TRBJ2-1,CASSIDLTSGVNEQFF,TGTGCCAGTAGTATAGATTTGACTAGCGGGGTCAATGAGCAGTTCTTC
NA,19,TRBV4-3,TRBJ1-6,CASSQDRVGLGSYNSPLHF,TGCGCCAGCAGCCAAGACAGGGTGGGTTTAGGATCCTATAATTCACCCCTCCACTTT
TRBD1,14,TRBV5-5,TRBJ1-2,CASSLGQGTHGYTF,TGTGCCAGCAGCTTAGGACAGGGGACCCATGGCTACACCTTC
TRBD1,18,TRBV7-9,TRBJ2-1,CASSSRDREPSSYNEQFF,TGTGCCAGCAGCTCCCGGGACAGGGAACCGAGCTCCTACAATGAGCAGTTCTTC
TRBD2,15,TRBV7-9,TRBJ2-7,CASSSGAGGSYEQYF,TGTGCCAGCAGCTCAGGGGCGGGGGGCTCCTACGAGCAGTACTTC
NA,11,TRBV7-9,TRBJ1-1,CASSLTGGAFF,TGTGCCAGCAGCTTGACCGGAGGGGCTTTCTTT
NA,14,TRBV5-4,TRBJ2-7,CASSRRDTPYEQYF,TGTGCCAGCAGTCGCCGGGACACCCCCTACGAGCAGTACTTC
NA,13,TRBV9,TRBJ2-7,CASSVSPAYEQYF,TGTGCCAGCAGCGTAAGCCCCGCCTACGAGCAGTACTTC
NA,12,TRBV29-1,TRBJ2-2,CSGKMGSGELFF,TGCAGCGGGAAGATGGGGAGCGGGGAGCTGTTTTTT
TRBD2,15,TRBV6-1,TRBJ2-2,CASSETSGGSGELFF,TGTGCCAGCAGTGAAACGAGCGGGGGGTCCGGGGAGCTGTTTTTT
NA,11,TRBV29-1,TRBJ1-2,CSGGLDYGYTF,TGCAGCGGGGGACTTGACTATGGCTACACCTTC
TRBD2,15,TRBV7-2,TRBJ2-2,CASSFRTSGAGELFF,TGTGCCAGCAGCTTTCGGACTAGCGGGGCCGGGGAGCTGTTTTTT
TRBD1,15,TRBV19,TRBJ1-4,CASSNGQGAGEKLFF,TGTGCCAGTAGTAATGGACAGGGGGCAGGGGAAAAACTGTTTTTT
NA,14,TRBV7-2,TRBJ1-1,CASSLVGGNTEAFF,TGTGCCAGCAGCTTAGTAGGGGGGAACACTGAAGCTTTCTTT